This T cell receptor beta chain stems from a study of beta chain features in type 1 diabetes. Trimming took 6 bases from V and 8 from J; bases not matched to a gene: 10. CDR3 length: 15 amino acids. Per the germline V gene, CDR1 is MGHRA and CDR2 is YSYEKL. With regard to this clone: Its antigen is not known.

All of the isolated RNA was reverse transcribed, so expressed TCRB transcripts were sequenced. Only in-frame clones appear in the TCRdb table, and some are missing; sequencing was by immunoSEQ multiplex PCR. The sample lists some 350,000 clones, roughly 13% occurring once. Study-wide points: People with Type 1 diabetes carried modestly yet significantly shorter TCRB CDR3s in all four CD4+ subsets.

The source of this sequence is a young woman with type 1 diabetes. The chain combines TRBV4-1 with TRBJ2-1, with 10 positions matching TRBD2. Source material: naive CD4+ T cells from blood. In DNA form, the CDR3 reads TGCGCCAGCAGACCCTTAGCGGGAGGTCTCGATGAGCAGTTCTTC. Amino acid sequence: CASRPLAGGLDEQFF.